This T cell receptor beta chain was identified in a study of technical replicates of blood from several donors. V was shortened by 1 base and J by 5 bases, with 12 bases between the two germline ends. The CDR3 runs 15 residues. CDR1 is MNHNS and CDR2 is SASEGT in the germline V gene. This clone was observed many times. The assay was immunoSEQ multiplex PCR, and TCRdb's table has in-frame clones only and misses some. The sample gives about 64,000 clones, 75% to 90% of which show up once; 5% to 5.5% is in the top ten. Sequencing used PBMCs. The TCR sequence derives from a human donor in good health. Some clones in this sample may be carry-over from other donors' samples. This chain connects TRBV6-1 to TRBJ2-4, with D possibly matching TRBD1 (5 bases). This CDR3 reads CASSEVVGDQNIQYF. The CDR3, as DNA: TGTGCCAGCAGTGAAGTAGTAGGGGATCAAAACATTCAGTACTTC.